The 28 T cell receptor beta chains listed next were all sequenced from one sample in a study of CXCR3-negative and CXCR3-positive naive CD8 T cells. Study-level findings and limits: In CXCR3-positive naive cells, the TRB CDR3s were more hydrophobic than in CXCR3-negative naive cells.

The antigens for these receptors are not known. The authors made the TRB cDNA libraries by 5' RACE using UMI labels. TCRdb reprocessed the 5' RACE reads, with one entry per CDR3 protein and no DNA. The sample is made up of 120,000 to 150,000 distinct CDR3 sequences, and the top ten hold 0.25% to 0.35% of it. Sequenced: naive CXCR3+ CD8+ T cells from blood. Sample subset: CD45RO-CCR7+CD27+CD95- naive CD8+ T cells expressing CXCR3 (TNR3+). Receptors were obtained from a human donor in good health. Some clones in this sample may be carry-over from other donors' samples.

The chain links TRBV29-1 to TRBJ2-7; TCRdb picks TRBD2, but there is no DNA to check that call. This CDR3 comprises 12 residues. CDR1 and CDR2 from the germline V gene are SQVTM and ANQGSEA. The CDR3 loop reads CSGATEAYEQYF.

The chain employs TRBV20-1 and TRBJ2-7; TCRdb gives TRBD1 as the D gene, but with no DNA this cannot be confirmed. The CDR3 is 15 amino acids. From germline, CDR1 is DFQATT and CDR2 SNEGSKA (reference sequence). Here the CDR3 reads CSAMFGRGFSYEQYF.

The J gene is TRBJ2-1, the V gene TRBV4-3. The germline gives CDR1 LGHNA, CDR2 YSLEER. The CDR3 runs 19 residues. The CDR3 loop is CASSQDQANPDPIPNEQFF.

The rearrangement links TRBV3-1 to TRBJ1-2; TCRdb's assignment of TRBD1 cannot be checked, as there is no DNA. This CDR3 is built from 15 residues. The germline CDR1 and CDR2 sequences are LGHDT and YNNKEL (reference sequence). This chain's CDR3 is CASTERQGLFGGYTF.

The chain couples TRBV7-3 to TRBJ2-5; TCRdb indicates TRBD2, and absent DNA this call remains unverified. Germline V CDR1 and CDR2: SGHTA, FQGTGA. The length of the CDR3 is 16 residues. This chain's CDR3 is CASSLWGSGTPETQYF.

The rearrangement uses TRBV29-1 and TRBJ2-7. The germline gives CDR1 SQVTM, CDR2 ANQGSEA. There are 11 residues in the CDR3. The CDR3: CSVESDYEQYF.

V gene TRBV4-1 combines with J gene TRBJ1-5; TCRdb picks TRBD1, but there is no DNA to check that call. Germline V gene lookup returns CDR1 MGHRA and CDR2 YSYEKL. The CDR3 consists of 14 residues. The CDR3 here is CASSQDRGNQPQHF.

This rearrangement joins TRBV12-3 or TRBV12-4 to TRBJ2-3; the D call from TCRdb, TRBD1, cannot be confirmed without DNA. The CDR3 is 16 amino acids. This CDR3 reads CASSPLNPSFTDTQYF.

The chain joins TRBV5-6 to TRBJ1-1; TCRdb names TRBD1, which stays unverified in the absence of DNA. CDR3 length: 13 residues. Germline V CDR1 and CDR2: SGHDT, YYEEEE. The CDR3 sequence: CASTLPLGTEAFF.

The chain joins TRBV24-1 to TRBJ2-3; TCRdb outputs TRBD2, but without DNA this stays unchecked. This CDR3 is built from 17 residues. Germline V gene data show CDR1 as KGHDR and CDR2 as SFDVKD. The CDR3 loop is CATSDAGTSGSTDTQYF.

The J gene is TRBJ2-7, the V gene TRBV5-1. Germline CDR1 SGHRS, CDR2 YFSETQ. The CDR3 covers 13 residues. The CDR3 sequence is CASSLPDPYEQYF.

The J gene is TRBJ2-2, the V gene TRBV9. CDR1 and CDR2 from the germline V gene are SGDLS and YYNGEE. This CDR3 is 12 amino acids long. CDR3 amino acids: CASSEGSGELFF.

The chain joins TRBV4-1 to TRBJ2-7. CDR1 and CDR2 (germline): MGHRA, YSYEKL. The CDR3 contains 14 residues. CDR3 protein: CASSQETGPIEQYF.

The chain has TRBV7-9 and TRBJ1-1. The CDR3 has 14 residues. Germline V CDR1 and CDR2: SEHNR, FQNEAQ (reference sequence). The CDR3 protein is CASSLRADGTEAFF.

This chain uses TRBV21-1 with TRBJ1-1; absent DNA, TCRdb's TRBD1 call cannot be checked. TRBV21-1 is listed as a pseudogene. The CDR3 totals 14 residues. CDR3 protein: CASSNRPGGTEAFF.

The chain recombines TRBV9 with TRBJ2-1; no DNA is available, so the TRBD1 call from TCRdb remains unchecked. CDR3 length: 12 amino acids. The V gene's germline CDR1 is SGDLS and CDR2 YYNGEE. The CDR3 protein is CASSAAPNEQFF.

The gene calls are TRBV30 and TRBJ2-1. Germline V gene data show CDR1 as GTSNPN and CDR2 as SVGIG (reference sequence). The CDR3 consists of 14 residues. The chain's CDR3 is CAWDGSYSYNEQFF. Drawing the rest from reference TRBV30 and TRBJ2-1, the complete variable domain is SQTIHQWPATLVQPVGSPLSLECTVEGTSNPNLYWYRQAAGRGLQLLFYSVGIGQISSEVPQNLSASRPQDRQFILSSKKLLLSDSGFYLCAWDGSYSYNEQFFGPGTRLTVL.

The rearrangement links TRBV5-5 to TRBJ1-1; TCRdb gives TRBD1 as the D gene, but with no DNA this cannot be confirmed. Germline lookup yields CDR1 SGHKS and CDR2 YYEKEE (reference sequence). The CDR3 has 12 residues. This CDR3 reads CASSQGPDKAFF. Complete variable domain (other parts from reference TRBV5-5 and TRBJ1-1): DAGVTQSPTHLIKTRGQQVTLRCSPISGHKSVSWYQQVLGQGPQFIFQYYEKEERGRGNFPDRFSARQFPNYSSELNVNALLLGDSALYLCASSQGPDKAFFGQGTRLTVV.

The V gene is TRBV7-9, the J gene TRBJ1-2; TCRdb returns TRBD1, unconfirmable since there is no DNA. The germline V gene encodes CDR1 SEHNR and CDR2 FQNEAQ (reference sequence). CDR3 length: 14 residues. The CDR3 loop reads CASSEGTANYGYTF.

The CDR3 reads CASSPQVYYGYTF. The chain employs TRBV28 and TRBJ1-2. The CDR3 covers 13 residues. Germline lookup yields CDR1 MDHEN and CDR2 SYDVKM.

The V gene is TRBV12-3 or TRBV12-4, the J gene TRBJ1-3; with no DNA, the TCRdb D assignment of TRBD1 cannot be verified. CDR3 length: 15 residues. This CDR3 is CASSFPGEPGNTIYF.

V usage is TRBV3-1 and J usage is TRBJ2-3; there is no DNA to check the TCRdb D call of TRBD2. CDR1 is LGHDT, CDR2 YNNKEL, per germline (reference sequence). This CDR3 comprises 15 residues. CDR3 in amino acids: CASTSQGLHTDTQYF.

The chain is built from TRBV4-1 and TRBJ2-7; checking the TCRdb D call of TRBD1 is not possible without DNA. CDR1 and CDR2 (germline): MGHRA, YSYEKL. The CDR3 has 16 residues. The CDR3 spells CASSQDVTGAAYEQYF.

The genes are TRBV7-9 and TRBJ2-5; as DNA is missing, the TRBD1 call by TCRdb cannot be tested. This CDR3 comprises 15 residues. Germline V gene lookup returns CDR1 SEHNR and CDR2 FQNEAQ (reference sequence). CDR3: CASSRPGTGGETQYF.

The chain joins TRBV5-5 to TRBJ2-7. CDR1 and CDR2 from the germline V gene are SGHKS and YYEKEE (reference sequence). This CDR3 is built from 14 residues. The CDR3 is CASSLAVDYYEQYF.

The gene calls are TRBV5-1 and TRBJ2-1. CDR3 size: 15 residues. Germline lookup yields CDR1 SGHRS and CDR2 YFSETQ. The CDR3 reads CASRLLGSSYNEQFF.

This chain connects TRBV4-1 to TRBJ2-7. CDR3 length equals 15 residues. Germline V lookup: CDR1 MGHRA, CDR2 YSYEKL. CDR3 sequence reads: CASSHGLAPLYEQYF.

The chain's CDR3 is CASSQDETVSNYGYTF. This rearrangement joins TRBV14 to TRBJ1-2; checking the TCRdb D call of TRBD1 is not possible without DNA. Germline V gene lookup returns CDR1 SGHDN and CDR2 FVKESK. This CDR3 has 16 amino acids.